Listed below are T cell receptor beta chains from one sample, sequenced in a study of T cell responses to AZD1222 COVID-19 vaccine. Using immunoSEQ multiplex PCR, the repertoire was profiled, and TCRdb retains in-frame clones only, with some absent. The sample contains tens of thousands of clones, 91% of which appear only once. Sequenced material: peripheral blood, taken 28 days after the second AZD1222 dose. These receptors all stem from an adult who received the AZD1222 COVID-19 vaccine. The CDR3 runs from the conserved cysteine through the conserved F or W. D genes are given only for firm matches. Part of the rows lack a size; the others show once, few, many or a class for expanded clones.

d_call: .
j_call: TRBJ1-1
v_call: TRBV6-5
clone_size: .
cdr3_nt: TGTGCCAGCAGAAAACCAGGGTTAACTGAAGCTTTCTTT
cdr3_aa: CASRKPGLTEAFF

d_call: TRBD2
j_call: TRBJ2-1
v_call: TRBV4-2
clone_size: .
cdr3_nt: TGTGCCAGCAGCCAAGATCTGACTAGCGGTAACTACAATGAGCAGTTCTTC
cdr3_aa: CASSQDLTSGNYNEQFF

d_call: .
j_call: TRBJ1-4
v_call: TRBV28
clone_size: .
cdr3_nt: TGTGCCTTGGGGGATATCAAAAAACTGTTTTTT
cdr3_aa: CALGDIKKLFF

d_call: TRBD1
j_call: TRBJ2-1
v_call: TRBV28
clone_size: .
cdr3_nt: TGTGCCAGCAGCGCCGGGACAGGGTTCTACAATGAGCAGTTCTTC
cdr3_aa: CASSAGTGFYNEQFF

d_call: .
j_call: TRBJ1-1
v_call: TRBV29-1
clone_size: once
cdr3_nt: TGCAGCGTTGTACGGGGGGTATACACTGAAGCTTTCTTT
cdr3_aa: CSVVRGVYTEAFF

d_call: TRBD2
j_call: TRBJ2-3
v_call: TRBV6-5
clone_size: .
cdr3_nt: TGTGCCAGCAGTAGACTAGCGGGAGACTCAGATACGCAGTATTTT
cdr3_aa: CASSRLAGDSDTQYF

d_call: .
j_call: TRBJ1-4
v_call: TRBV24-1
clone_size: .
cdr3_nt: TGTGCCACCAGTGATCAACAGGGAAGACTGTTTTTT
cdr3_aa: CATSDQQGRLFF

d_call: .
j_call: TRBJ2-3
v_call: TRBV7-6
clone_size: .
cdr3_nt: TGTGCCAGCAGCTTATTGGCTTTGGCCTCGTTCGCAGATACGCAGTATTTT
cdr3_aa: CASSLLALASFADTQYF

d_call: TRBD1
j_call: TRBJ1-1
v_call: TRBV5-1
clone_size: .
cdr3_nt: TGCGCCAGCGTCTCAGGGGGGTCTACTGAAGCTTTCTTT
cdr3_aa: CASVSGGSTEAFF

d_call: .
j_call: TRBJ1-3
v_call: TRBV11-3
clone_size: .
cdr3_nt: TGTGCCAGCAGCCACGGCACTGGAAACACCATATATTTT
cdr3_aa: CASSHGTGNTIYF

d_call: .
j_call: TRBJ2-7
v_call: TRBV28
clone_size: .
cdr3_nt: TGTGCCAGCAGTTGGAACGAGCAGTACTTC
cdr3_aa: CASSWNEQYF

d_call: .
j_call: TRBJ1-3
v_call: TRBV5-1
clone_size: .
cdr3_nt: TGCGCCAGCAGCTCCGACAGTAGGTCTGGAAACACCATATATTTT
cdr3_aa: CASSSDSRSGNTIYF

d_call: TRBD2
j_call: TRBJ2-1
v_call: TRBV27
clone_size: .
cdr3_nt: TGTGCCAGCAGTTCTCCGGGACTAGCGGCGTCAACCTCCTACAATGAGCAGTTCTTC
cdr3_aa: CASSSPGLAASTSYNEQFF

d_call: .
j_call: TRBJ2-6
v_call: TRBV6-2/TRBV6-3
clone_size: .
cdr3_nt: TGTGCCAGCAGTTTTCAAGGGGCGAGCTCTGGGGCCAACGTCCTGACTTTC
cdr3_aa: CASSFQGASSGANVLTF

d_call: TRBD2
j_call: TRBJ2-4
v_call: TRBV15
clone_size: once
cdr3_nt: TGTGCCACCAGCCGCCGACTAGCGGGAGGTGGGGACATTCAGTACTTC
cdr3_aa: CATSRRLAGGGDIQYF

d_call: .
j_call: TRBJ1-2
v_call: TRBV29-1
clone_size: .
cdr3_nt: TGCAGCGTCTCGGGCCCTTCCCTCCCAAACTATGGCTACACCTTC
cdr3_aa: CSVSGPSLPNYGYTF

d_call: .
j_call: TRBJ1-2
v_call: TRBV29-1
clone_size: .
cdr3_nt: TGCAGCGTTGAAGGGGGGGTAGTGGGAGACGGCTACACCTTC
cdr3_aa: CSVEGGVVGDGYTF

d_call: TRBD1
j_call: TRBJ2-7
v_call: TRBV2
clone_size: few
cdr3_nt: TGTGCCAGCACCCGGGACAGCTTCACCTACGAGCAGTACTTC
cdr3_aa: CASTRDSFTYEQYF

d_call: TRBD1
j_call: TRBJ1-4
v_call: TRBV7-9
clone_size: .
cdr3_nt: TGTGCCAGCAGCTTAGCGTCCGGGACAGGGTGGTATGAAAAACTGTTTTTT
cdr3_aa: CASSLASGTGWYEKLFF

d_call: .
j_call: TRBJ2-2
v_call: TRBV6-2/TRBV6-3
clone_size: .
cdr3_nt: TGTGCCAGCAGTTACTCGACGGCTCCGTTCGCGAACACCGGGGAGCTGTTTTTT
cdr3_aa: CASSYSTAPFANTGELFF

d_call: TRBD1
j_call: TRBJ1-2
v_call: TRBV5-1
clone_size: .
cdr3_nt: TGCGCCAGCAGCCCTAGGACAGGGGTCGCCTATGGCTACACCTTC
cdr3_aa: CASSPRTGVAYGYTF

d_call: TRBD2
j_call: TRBJ2-3
v_call: TRBV19
clone_size: .
cdr3_nt: TGTGCCAGTGGAAAAACCGGGACTAGCGGGAGAGGAACGCAGTATTTT
cdr3_aa: CASGKTGTSGRGTQYF

d_call: .
j_call: TRBJ2-3
v_call: TRBV28
clone_size: once
cdr3_nt: TGTGCCAGCAGCCCTCGGACATACTCTAGCACAGATACGCAGTATTTT
cdr3_aa: CASSPRTYSSTDTQYF

d_call: TRBD2
j_call: TRBJ2-1
v_call: TRBV2
clone_size: .
cdr3_nt: TGTGCCAGCAGTGGGGGGGTTATAGCGGGACCTGGAGTAGAGCAGTTCTTC
cdr3_aa: CASSGGVIAGPGVEQFF

d_call: TRBD2
j_call: TRBJ2-1
v_call: TRBV10-1
clone_size: .
cdr3_nt: TGCGCCAGCAGTGAGTCGTGGAGGGAGGGTCCCAATGAGCAGTTCTTC
cdr3_aa: CASSESWREGPNEQFF

d_call: .
j_call: TRBJ1-1
v_call: TRBV28
clone_size: .
cdr3_nt: TGTGCCAGCAGTTTGATTTCTAGACAAGCTTTCTTT
cdr3_aa: CASSLISRQAFF